This TCR beta chain comes out of a study of T-cell memory formation after mild COVID-19. As for the study in general: TCR clusters mostly belonged to single donors.

There are 16 residues in the CDR3. Germline CDR1 is SGHRS and CDR2 is YFSETQ. J lost 3 bases, V lost 4 bases, and 7 bases had no gene match. Whole-study findings and limits: Some SARS-CoV-2-responding clones were already detected in memory before infection.

UMIs and sample barcodes were carried by the TCR alpha and TCR beta cDNA libraries that 5'RACE produced using constant-segment primers. MiXCR, applied by TCRdb to the 5' RACE reads, yields one record per CDR3 protein. The data hold about 360,000 distinct CDR3 sequences, with 10% to 15% observed a single time. On this clonotype itself: What it recognizes is unknown.

The sequence was obtained from a man aged 18 to 29 who had mild COVID-19 (a few samples of this study predate the infection). Cell type and time point are not known. The sequenced sample was PBMCs or a T cell subset sorted from them (not recorded which). The chain links TRBV5-1 to TRBJ2-3, with 11 bases lining up with TRBD2. CDR3 nucleotides: TGCGCCAGCAGCCCACTTAGCGGGGGGGCTACAGATACGCAGTATTTT. As protein: CASSPLSGGATDTQYF.